Below, 27 T cell receptor beta chains from the same sample are listed, as sequenced in a study of CD4 T cells in relation to SARS-CoV-2 and coronaviruses. Their recognized antigens are unknown. The unexposed donors gave CD4+ T cells in about 2010-2018, prior to COVID-19. The cells were cultured for less than twelve days before CD4+ T cells were isolated. Generated by immunoSEQ multiplex PCR, the TCRdb table keeps only in-frame clones and is missing some. The table lists 12,000 or so clones, approximately 78% of them singletons. The sample comprised CD4+ T cells from PBMCs, cultured in vitro. The receptors come from a human donor in good health.

The chain uses TRBV29-1 and TRBJ1-2, with D unclear. The CDR3 extends over 14 amino acids. The germline V gene has CDR1 SQVTM and CDR2 ANQGSEA. Trimming shortened V by 0 bases and J by 4 bases, and 12 bases separated the two germline ends. The CDR3 here is CSVEDRGRIYGYTF. The CDR3 DNA is TGCAGCGTTGAAGATCGAGGCAGAATCTATGGCTACACCTTC. Full variable domain (missing parts from reference TRBV29-1 and TRBJ1-2): SAVISQKPSRDICQRGTSLTIQCQVDSQVTMMFWYRQQPGQSLTLIATANQGSEATYESGFVIDKFPISRPNLTFSTLTVSNMSPEDSSIYLCSVEDRGRIYGYTFGSGTRLTVV.

This chain joins TRBV18 and TRBJ1-1; 9 bases align to TRBD1. The CDR3 extends over 15 amino acids. CDR1 and CDR2 from the germline V gene are KGHSH and LQKENI. J gave up 6 bases and V 3 bases, and 8 bases lay outside the gene matches. The CDR3 sequence is CASSPRGQGIAEAFF. The CDR3, as DNA: TGTGCCAGCTCACCCCGCGGACAGGGGATCGCTGAAGCTTTCTTT.

The V call is TRBV30, the J call TRBJ2-1; the match to TRBD2 covers 8 bases. V lost 4 bases and J lost 7; bases outside the gene matches: 6. Per the germline V gene, CDR1 is GTSNPN and CDR2 is SVGIG (reference sequence). CDR3 length: 13 amino acids. CDR3: CAWTREVENEQFF. The DNA for the CDR3 is TGTGCCTGGACGCGGGAGGTTGAGAATGAGCAGTTCTTC.

The chain combines TRBV7-9 with TRBJ1-6; tentative D call: TRBD1 (5 bases). The CDR3 runs to 14 residues. Germline CDR1 and CDR2: SEHNR and FQNEAQ (reference sequence). V was cut by 6 bases and J by 8 bases, with 14 bases left in between. DNA for the CDR3: TGTGCCAGCAGGAACCGGGACGGGGATTCACCCCTCCACTTT. It yields the protein CASRNRDGDSPLHF.

The chain links TRBV19 to TRBJ2-3; a possible D gene is TRBD1 (6 bases). The CDR3 sequence is 14 residues long. V lost 3 bases to trimming and J lost 5 bases, with 12 bases between them. CDR1 LNHDA and CDR2 SQIVND come from the germline V gene (reference sequence). Here the CDR3 DNA reads TGTGCCAGTAGTATGTCGCTAGGGGGAGATACGCAGTATTTT. It codes for CASSMSLGGDTQYF. Full variable domain (missing parts from reference TRBV19 and TRBJ2-3): DGGITQSPKYLFRKEGQNVTLSCEQNLNHDAMYWYRQDPGQGLRLIYYSQIVNDFQKGDIAEGYSVSREKKESFPLTVTSAQKNPTAFYLCASSMSLGGDTQYFGPGTRLTVL.

The V gene is TRBV7-2, the J gene TRBJ2-3; D tentatively reads TRBD1 or TRBD2 (7 bases each). The ends were cut back, 3 bases at V and 4 bases at J, with 11 bases in the middle. Germline lookup yields CDR1 SGHTA and CDR2 FQGNSA. The CDR3 sequence is 14 residues long. The chain's CDR3 is CASSFSGGADTQYF. CDR3 nucleotide sequence: TGTGCCAGCAGCTTTTCAGGGGGGGCAGATACGCAGTATTTT. Looking up the rest from reference TRBV7-2 and TRBJ2-3 gives the full variable domain: GAGVSQSPSNKVTEKGKDVELRCDPISGHTALYWYRQSLGQGLEFLIYFQGNSAPDKSGLPSDRFSAERTGGSVSTLTIQRTQQEDSAVYLCASSFSGGADTQYFGPGTRLTVL.

The V call is TRBV7-2, the J call TRBJ2-5; no definite D call. V lost 1 base to trimming and J lost 3 bases, with 9 bases between them. CDR3 length equals 14 residues. Germline V gene data show CDR1 as SGHTA and CDR2 as FQGNSA. The CDR3 loop reads CASSLGAAKETQYF. CDR3 coding DNA: TGTGCCAGCAGCTTAGGCGCAGCCAAAGAGACCCAGTACTTC.

Of note for this clone: The sample has other DNA sequences that encode this CDR3 too. The V call is TRBV9, the J call TRBJ2-7; no definite D call. Germline CDR1 SGDLS, CDR2 YYNGEE. The CDR3 runs 15 residues. V was pared by 4 bases and J by 0 bases, with 14 bases between. CDR3: CASSPSERSSYEQYF. CDR3 sequence (DNA): TGTGCCAGCAGCCCTTCAGAGAGGTCCTCCTACGAGCAGTACTTC.

This chain connects TRBV7-9 to TRBJ1-2; D not certain. The ends were cut back, 3 bases at V and 3 bases at J, with 14 bases in the middle. Germline assignment: CDR1 SEHNR and CDR2 FQNEAQ (reference sequence). The CDR3 sequence is 15 residues long. CDR3: CASSLAMGRDYGYTF. CDR3 DNA sequence: TGTGCCAGCAGCTTGGCGATGGGGAGGGACTATGGCTACACCTTC.

This clone was counted between two and nine times. The chain combines TRBV30 with TRBJ2-7, with D unclear. Deletions cut 0 bases from V and 8 bases from J, with 8 bases between. Per the germline V gene, CDR1 is GTSNPN and CDR2 is SVGIG (reference sequence). The CDR3 is made up of 11 amino acids. CDR3 sequence (DNA): TGTGCCTGGAGTGTAGAAAGAAAGCAGTACTTC. Translated, it gives CAWSVERKQYF.

This chain joins TRBV29-1 and TRBJ2-2; the D is unclear. The ends were cut back, 1 base at V and 8 bases at J, with 14 bases in the middle. The CDR3 is made up of 14 amino acids. Looked up from germline, CDR1 is SQVTM and CDR2 is ANQGSEA. The CDR3 sequence is CSVEAGLGVGELFF. CDR3 nucleotide sequence: TGCAGCGTTGAAGCTGGGCTAGGCGTGGGGGAGCTGTTTTTT.

This sequence joins TRBV2 and TRBJ2-1, with a tentative D call TRBD1 (6 bases). Deletions cut 4 bases from V and 3 bases from J, with 19 bases between. Germline V gives CDR1 SNHLY, CDR2 FYNNEI. The CDR3 spans 17 residues. This CDR3 reads CASSARWTETFYNEQFF. CDR3 coding DNA: TGTGCCAGCAGTGCCCGTTGGACAGAGACGTTCTACAATGAGCAGTTCTTC.

CDR3 amino acids: CASSQGLGLFNEQFF. The CDR3 nucleotides read TGTGCCAGCAGCCAAGGTCTAGGTTTGTTCAATGAGCAGTTCTTC. This chain uses TRBV4-2 with TRBJ2-1; no definite D call. Trimming removed 1 base from V and 6 bases from J, with 13 bases in between. The CDR3 loop spans 15 amino acids. The V gene's germline CDR1 is LGHNA and CDR2 YNFKEQ.

The rearrangement joins TRBV6-1 to TRBJ2-1; TRBD1 matches 7 bases. V lost 2 bases and J lost 7; bases outside the gene matches: 5. This CDR3 spans 14 amino acids. Germline CDR1 reads MNHNS; CDR2 reads SASEGT. This CDR3 is CASSETGDRNEQFF. The CDR3 DNA is TGTGCCAGCAGTGAAACAGGGGATAGAAATGAGCAGTTCTTC.

This clone was seen just once. This chain joins TRBV12-5 and TRBJ2-2; D perhaps matches TRBD1 (7 bases). CDR1 is LGHNT and CDR2 is FRNRAP in the germline V gene. V gave up 2 bases and J gave up 5 bases, with 21 bases separating them. The CDR3 totals 18 residues. The CDR3 bases are TGTGCTAGTGGTTTGCGCCTGCGGGACAGCGTACTGACCGGGGAGCTGTTTTTT. Residues: CASGLRLRDSVLTGELFF.

J is TRBJ2-3 and V is TRBV7-9; TRBD1 matches at 7 bases. The CDR3 is made up of 16 amino acids. The trim removed 3 bases at V and 2 bases at J, leaving 8 bases unmatched. Germline values: CDR1 SEHNR, CDR2 FQNEAQ (reference sequence). CDR3 region: CASSLDRDRLTDTQYF. CDR3 bases: TGTGCCAGCAGCTTGGATAGGGACAGACTCACAGATACGCAGTATTTT.

This chain's CDR3 is CASSLLAGGRHNEQFF. Here the CDR3 DNA reads TGTGCCAGCAGCCTTCTAGCGGGAGGGCGACATAATGAGCAGTTCTTC. The V call is TRBV11-3, the J call TRBJ2-1, with 12 nucleotides matching TRBD2. The V gene's germline CDR1 is SGHNT and CDR2 YENEEA. V lost 5 bases and J lost 7; bases outside the gene matches: 9. There are 16 residues in the CDR3.

The J gene is TRBJ2-3, the V gene TRBV11-2, with 14 bases identical to TRBD2. Per germline, CDR1 SGHAT and CDR2 FQNNGV. The CDR3 length is 16 residues. The ends lost 6 bases at V and 2 bases at J; junction bases unmatched: 4. The CDR3 coding sequence is TGTGCCAGCAGGGGGACTAGCGGGAGAATCACAGATACGCAGTATTTT. Its translation: CASRGTSGRITDTQYF.

V and J are TRBV6-5 and TRBJ1-5; D is possibly TRBD1 (6 bases). The CDR3 has 15 residues. Germline CDR1 reads MNHEY; CDR2 reads SVGAGI. Trimming removed 7 bases from V and 3 bases from J, with 16 bases in between. CDR3 bases: TGTGCCAGCACCCTAGGACAGTTTTCCAATCAGCCCCAGCATTTT. It specifies CASTLGQFSNQPQHF.

The chain carries TRBV18 and TRBJ2-6; D remains ambiguous. V shed 3 bases and J shed 0 bases, with 18 bases lying between them. The CDR3 extends over 19 amino acids. CDR1 and CDR2 from the germline V gene are KGHSH and LQKENI. In DNA, the CDR3 is TGTGCCAGCTCACCCAGGACCCCCAAGGAGCTCTCTGGGGCCAACGTCCTGACTTTC. The encoded protein is CASSPRTPKELSGANVLTF.

This clone was counted a few times. The chain couples TRBV10-3 to TRBJ1-6; 7 bases are a match to TRBD1. In germline, CDR1 is ENHRY, CDR2 SYGVKD. V lost 3 bases and J lost 5; bases outside the gene matches: 1. The CDR3 totals 14 residues. DNA of the CDR3: TGTGCCATCAGTGACGGACAGGATAATTCACCCCTCCACTTT. Protein sequence: CAISDGQDNSPLHF.

In its sample, this clone was seen once. The chain couples TRBV6-6 to TRBJ1-2, with TRBD1 identical over 7 bases. This CDR3 region has 13 residues. The junction had 8 bases not matched to a gene; V was cut back by 6 bases and J by 7 bases. CDR1 and CDR2 from the germline V gene are MNHNY and SVGAGI (reference sequence). CDR3 DNA: TGTGCCAGCAGAACCACAGGGGCGTCTGGCTACACCTTC. Residues: CASRTTGASGYTF.

This clone appeared a few times. The V call is TRBV2, the J call TRBJ2-1; 11 bases are a match to TRBD2. The CDR3 loop spans 14 amino acids. With V trimmed by 7 bases and J by 6 bases, 5 bases remained unmatched. Looked up from germline, CDR1 is SNHLY and CDR2 is FYNNEI. The chain's CDR3 is CASTPGTSGNEQFF. The CDR3 DNA reads as TGTGCCAGCACCCCCGGGACTAGCGGCAATGAGCAGTTCTTC.

This chain uses TRBV7-9 with TRBJ1-6; a weak D match, TRBD1 (6 bases). V was clipped by 2 bases and J by 10 bases, with 12 bases between them. The length of the CDR3 is 14 residues. CDR1 is SEHNR, CDR2 FQNEAQ, per germline (reference sequence). The CDR3: CASSLTRGNSPLHF. DNA for the CDR3: TGTGCCAGCAGCTTAACCAGGGGCAACTCACCCCTCCACTTT.

The rearrangement joins TRBV7-9 to TRBJ1-2; TRBD1 matches at 7 bases. With 5 bases clipped from V and 3 bases from J, the junction kept 9 bases outside the gene matches. The germline CDR1 and CDR2 sequences are SEHNR and FQNEAQ (reference sequence). This CDR3 contains 15 residues. The CDR3 protein is CASSPRTGTDYGYTF. CDR3 sequence (DNA): TGTGCCAGCAGCCCGCGAACCGGGACAGACTATGGCTACACCTTC.

This chain uses TRBV5-1 with TRBJ2-3; 8 nucleotides agree with TRBD2. V gave up 0 bases and J gave up 3 bases; unmatched junction bases: 3. The CDR3 runs to 15 residues. In germline, CDR1 is SGHRS, CDR2 YFSETQ. CDR3 protein: CASSLVASGTDTQYF. In DNA, the CDR3 is TGCGCCAGCAGCTTGGTGGCTAGCGGGACAGATACGCAGTATTTT.

V gene TRBV5-6 combines with J gene TRBJ2-6; unclear D gene. V dropped 5 bases and J dropped 9 bases, with 9 bases sitting between them. CDR3 length: 12 residues. The germline V gene encodes CDR1 SGHDT and CDR2 YYEEEE. This CDR3 is CASRGRGNVLTF. In nucleotides, the CDR3 is TGTGCCAGCAGGGGTAGAGGCAACGTCCTGACTTTC. Full variable domain (rest looked up from reference TRBV5-6 and TRBJ2-6): DAGVTQSPTHLIKTRGQQVTLRCSPKSGHDTVSWYQQALGQGPQFIFQYYEEEERQRGNFPDRFSGHQFPNYSSELNVNALLLGDSALYLCASRGRGNVLTFGAGSRLTVL.